The TCR beta chain under discussion was sequenced for a study of OX40 agonist ivuxolimab in advanced cancers. General study points: Clonal expansion from baseline to week 6 occurred in both CD4+ and CD8+ T cells.

This clone was seen just once. No antigen is known for it. The CDR3 totals 15 residues. Germline V CDR1 and CDR2: SGHTA, FQGTGA. Trimming shortened V by 6 bases and J by 8 bases, and 17 bases separated the two germline ends. TCRdb's copy holds only in-frame clones and misses some; the assay was immunoSEQ multiplex PCR. Of 62,000 or so clones detected, approximately 84% appear once; the ten largest clones hold 7.5% to 10%. With baseline, cycle 4 day 1, and cycle 7 day 1 as timepoints, blood was sampled. The rearrangement uses TRBV7-3 and TRBJ1-6; no clear D. The sample in question was CD4+ or CD8+ T cells sorted from blood, obtained in a trial of the OX40 agonist ivuxolimab. This clonotype was obtained from an adult with an advanced solid tumor such as melanoma, head and neck, liver or kidney cancer. The CDR3 region is CASRLDSYSYSPLHF. The CDR3 DNA reads as TGTGCCAGCAGGCTCGACTCTTACTCATATTCACCCCTCCACTTT.